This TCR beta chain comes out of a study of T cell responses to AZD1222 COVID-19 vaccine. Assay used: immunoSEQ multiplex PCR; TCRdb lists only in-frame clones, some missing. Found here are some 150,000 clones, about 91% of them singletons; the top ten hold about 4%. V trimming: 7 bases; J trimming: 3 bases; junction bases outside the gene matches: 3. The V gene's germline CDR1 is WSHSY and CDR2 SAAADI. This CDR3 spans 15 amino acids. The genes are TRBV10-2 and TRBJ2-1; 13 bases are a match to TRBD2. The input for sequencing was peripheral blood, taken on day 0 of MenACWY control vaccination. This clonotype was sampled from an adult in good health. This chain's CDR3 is CASIGTSGVYNEQFF. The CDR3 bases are TGCGCCAGCATCGGGACTAGCGGGGTCTACAATGAGCAGTTCTTC.